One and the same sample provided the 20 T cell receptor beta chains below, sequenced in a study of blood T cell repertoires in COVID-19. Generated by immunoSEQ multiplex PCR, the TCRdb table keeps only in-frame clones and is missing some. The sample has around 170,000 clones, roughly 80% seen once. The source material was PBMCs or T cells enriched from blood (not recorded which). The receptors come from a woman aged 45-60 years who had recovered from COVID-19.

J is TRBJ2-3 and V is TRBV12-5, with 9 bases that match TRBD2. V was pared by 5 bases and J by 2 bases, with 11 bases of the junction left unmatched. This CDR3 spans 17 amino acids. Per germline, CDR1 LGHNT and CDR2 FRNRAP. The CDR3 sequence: CASGPSQLAGTTDTQYF. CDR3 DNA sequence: TGTGCTAGTGGTCCCTCCCAACTAGCGGGCACCACAGATACGCAGTATTTT.

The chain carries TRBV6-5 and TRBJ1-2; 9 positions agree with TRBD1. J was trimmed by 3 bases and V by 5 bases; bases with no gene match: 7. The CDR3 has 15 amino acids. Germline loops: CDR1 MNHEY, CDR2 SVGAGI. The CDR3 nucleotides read TGTGCCAGCAGTCGTTCGACAGGGGGGGACTATGGCTACACCTTC. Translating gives CASSRSTGGDYGYTF.

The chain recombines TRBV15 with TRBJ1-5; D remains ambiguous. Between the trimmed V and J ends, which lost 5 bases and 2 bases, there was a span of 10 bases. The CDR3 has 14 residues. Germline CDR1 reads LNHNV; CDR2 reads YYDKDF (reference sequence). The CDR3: CATSLGFGNQPQHF. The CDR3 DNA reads TGTGCCACCAGCCTCGGTTTCGGCAATCAGCCCCAGCATTTT.

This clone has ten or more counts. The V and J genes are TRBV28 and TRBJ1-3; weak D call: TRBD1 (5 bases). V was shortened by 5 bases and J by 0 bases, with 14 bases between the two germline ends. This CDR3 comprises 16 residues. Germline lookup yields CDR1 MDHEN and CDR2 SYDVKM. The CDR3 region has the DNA TGTGCCAGCAGTCCTGACAGCGCATTCTCTGGAAACACCATATATTTT. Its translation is CASSPDSAFSGNTIYF. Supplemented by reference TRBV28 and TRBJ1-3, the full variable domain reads DVKVTQSSRYLVKRTGEKVFLECVQDMDHENMFWYRQDPGLGLRLIYFSYDVKMKEKGDIPEGYSVSREKKERFSLILESASTNQTSMYLCASSPDSAFSGNTIYFGEGSWLTVV.

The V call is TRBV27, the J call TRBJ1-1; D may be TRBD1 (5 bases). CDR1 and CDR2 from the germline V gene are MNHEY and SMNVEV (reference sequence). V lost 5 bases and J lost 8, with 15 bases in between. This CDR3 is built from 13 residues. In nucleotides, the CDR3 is TGTGCCAGCAGTAATTCTATTTCAGGGGAAGCTTTCTTT. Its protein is CASSNSISGEAFF.

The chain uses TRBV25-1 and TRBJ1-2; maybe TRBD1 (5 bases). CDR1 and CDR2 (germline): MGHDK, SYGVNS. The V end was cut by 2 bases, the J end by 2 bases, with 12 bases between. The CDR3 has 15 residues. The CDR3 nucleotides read TGTGCCAGCAGTGAAGGGGCAGGACCGAACTATGGCTACACCTTC. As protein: CASSEGAGPNYGYTF.

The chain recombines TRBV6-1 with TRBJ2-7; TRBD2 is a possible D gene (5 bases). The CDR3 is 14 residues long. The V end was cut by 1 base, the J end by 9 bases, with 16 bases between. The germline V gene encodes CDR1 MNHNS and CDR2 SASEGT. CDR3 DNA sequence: TGTGCCAGCAGTGAAGGCCAACTCCTGGGAGCGCAGTACTTC. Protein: CASSEGQLLGAQYF.

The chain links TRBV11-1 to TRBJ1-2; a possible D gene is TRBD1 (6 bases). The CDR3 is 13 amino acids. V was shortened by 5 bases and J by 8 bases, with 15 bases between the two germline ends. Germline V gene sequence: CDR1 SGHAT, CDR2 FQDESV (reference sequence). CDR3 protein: CASSVPTGGGYTF. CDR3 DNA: TGTGCCAGCAGCGTCCCGACAGGCGGCGGCTACACCTTC.

The CDR3 DNA reads TGTGCCAGTAGCGGGACTAGCGGGAGGGCCGATAACGGGGAGCTGTTTTTT. It translates to CASSGTSGRADNGELFF. The V gene is TRBV19, the J gene TRBJ2-2; 16 nucleotides match TRBD2. This CDR3 contains 17 residues. Germline V gene sequence: CDR1 LNHDA, CDR2 SQIVND (reference sequence). Germline trimming cut 6 bases from V and 7 bases from J; bases unmatched to any gene: 8.

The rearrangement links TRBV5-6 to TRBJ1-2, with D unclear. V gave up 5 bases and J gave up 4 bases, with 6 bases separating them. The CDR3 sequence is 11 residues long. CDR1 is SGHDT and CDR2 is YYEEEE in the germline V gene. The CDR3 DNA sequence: TGTGCCAGCAGGGCAGGCTATGGCTACACCTTC. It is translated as CASRAGYGYTF.

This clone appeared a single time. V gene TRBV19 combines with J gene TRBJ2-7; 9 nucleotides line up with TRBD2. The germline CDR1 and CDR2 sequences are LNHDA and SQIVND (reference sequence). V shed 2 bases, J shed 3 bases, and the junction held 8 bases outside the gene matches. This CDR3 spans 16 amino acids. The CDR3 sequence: CASSIRRLAGNYEQYF. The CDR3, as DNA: TGTGCCAGTAGTATAAGGCGGCTAGCGGGAAACTACGAGCAGTACTTC.

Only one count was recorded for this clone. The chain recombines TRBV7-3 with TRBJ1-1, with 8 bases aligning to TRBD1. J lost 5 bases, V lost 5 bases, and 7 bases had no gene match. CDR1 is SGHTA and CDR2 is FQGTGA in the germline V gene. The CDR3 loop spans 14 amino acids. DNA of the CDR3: TGTGCCAGCAGCACAGGGGGTGCGCTGACTGAAGCTTTCTTT. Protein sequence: CASSTGGALTEAFF.

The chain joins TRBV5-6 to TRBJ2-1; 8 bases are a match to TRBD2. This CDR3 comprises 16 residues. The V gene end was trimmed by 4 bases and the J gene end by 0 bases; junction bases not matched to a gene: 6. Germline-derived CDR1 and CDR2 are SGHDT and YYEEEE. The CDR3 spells CASSPLSGSSYNEQFF. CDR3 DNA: TGTGCCAGCAGCCCTCTGAGCGGGAGCTCCTACAATGAGCAGTTCTTC. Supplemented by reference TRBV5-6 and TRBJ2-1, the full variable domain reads DAGVTQSPTHLIKTRGQQVTLRCSPKSGHDTVSWYQQALGQGPQFIFQYYEEEERQRGNFPDRFSGHQFPNYSSELNVNALLLGDSALYLCASSPLSGSSYNEQFFGPGTRLTVL.

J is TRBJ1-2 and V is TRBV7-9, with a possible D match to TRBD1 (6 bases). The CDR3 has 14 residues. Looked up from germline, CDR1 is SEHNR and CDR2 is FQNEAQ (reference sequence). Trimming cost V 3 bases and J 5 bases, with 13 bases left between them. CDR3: CASSFEQGGYGYTF. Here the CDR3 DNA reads TGTGCCAGCAGCTTCGAACAGGGAGGGTATGGCTACACCTTC.

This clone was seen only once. CDR3 sequence reads: CAISGPLGEGDSEAFF. The DNA for the CDR3 is TGTGCCATCAGTGGCCCCCTAGGGGAAGGGGACTCTGAAGCTTTCTTT. The gene calls are TRBV10-3 and TRBJ1-1, with a tentative D call TRBD1 (5 bases). The V gene lost 4 bases and the J gene lost 6 bases, with 21 bases spanning the gap. Germline V CDR1 and CDR2: ENHRY, SYGVKD. The CDR3 covers 16 residues.

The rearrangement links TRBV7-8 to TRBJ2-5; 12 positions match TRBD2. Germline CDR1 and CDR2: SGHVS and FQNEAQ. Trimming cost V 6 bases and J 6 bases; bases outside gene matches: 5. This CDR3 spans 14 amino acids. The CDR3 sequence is CASRLAGGPQTQYF. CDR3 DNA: TGTGCCAGCAGGCTAGCGGGAGGGCCACAGACCCAGTACTTC.

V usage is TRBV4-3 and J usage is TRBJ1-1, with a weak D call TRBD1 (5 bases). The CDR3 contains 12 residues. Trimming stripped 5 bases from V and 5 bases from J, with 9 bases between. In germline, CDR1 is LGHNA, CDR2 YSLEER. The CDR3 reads CASSYKGTEAFF. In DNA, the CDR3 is TGCGCCAGCAGCTACAAGGGGACTGAAGCTTTCTTT.

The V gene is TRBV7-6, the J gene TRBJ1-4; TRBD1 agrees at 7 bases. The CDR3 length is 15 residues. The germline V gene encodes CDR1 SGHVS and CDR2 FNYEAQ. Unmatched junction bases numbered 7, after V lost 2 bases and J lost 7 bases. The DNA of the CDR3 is TGTGCCAGCAGCTTAATAACAGGGGCTAGTGAAAAACTGTTTTTT. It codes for CASSLITGASEKLFF.

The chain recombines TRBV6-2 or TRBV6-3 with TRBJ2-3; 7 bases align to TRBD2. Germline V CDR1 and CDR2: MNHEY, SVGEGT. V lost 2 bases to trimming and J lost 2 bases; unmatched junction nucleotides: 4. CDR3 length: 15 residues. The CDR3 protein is CASSYGGGPTDTQYF. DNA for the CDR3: TGTGCCAGCAGTTACGGCGGGGGACCCACAGATACGCAGTATTTT.

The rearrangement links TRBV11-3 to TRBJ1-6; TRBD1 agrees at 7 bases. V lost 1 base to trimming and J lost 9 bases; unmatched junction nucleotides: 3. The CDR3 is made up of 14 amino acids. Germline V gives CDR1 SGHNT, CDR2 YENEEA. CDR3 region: CASSLATGVSPLHF. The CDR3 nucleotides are TGTGCCAGCAGCTTAGCTACAGGGGTTTCACCCCTCCACTTT.